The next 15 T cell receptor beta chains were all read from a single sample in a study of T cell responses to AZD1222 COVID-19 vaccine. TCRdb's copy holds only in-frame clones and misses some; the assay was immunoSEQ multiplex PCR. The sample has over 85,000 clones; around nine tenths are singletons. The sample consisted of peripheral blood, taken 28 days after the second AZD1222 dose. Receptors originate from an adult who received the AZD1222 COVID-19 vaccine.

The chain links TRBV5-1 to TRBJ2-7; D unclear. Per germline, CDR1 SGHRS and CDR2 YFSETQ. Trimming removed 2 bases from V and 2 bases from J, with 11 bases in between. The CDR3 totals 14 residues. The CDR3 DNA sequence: TGCGCCAGCAGCTTAATAGGCGATCCCTACGAGCAGTACTTC. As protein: CASSLIGDPYEQYF.

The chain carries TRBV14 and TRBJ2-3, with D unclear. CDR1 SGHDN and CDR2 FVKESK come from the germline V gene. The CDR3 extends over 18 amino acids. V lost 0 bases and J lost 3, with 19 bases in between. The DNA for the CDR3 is TGTGCCAGCAGCCAAGATTACGGCGGCTTCAGACCGACAGATACGCAGTATTTT. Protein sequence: CASSQDYGGFRPTDTQYF.

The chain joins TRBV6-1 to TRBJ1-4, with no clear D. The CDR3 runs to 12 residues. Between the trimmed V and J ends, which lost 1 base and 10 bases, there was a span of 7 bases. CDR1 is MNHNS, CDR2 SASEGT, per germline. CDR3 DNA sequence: TGTGCCAGCAGTGAAGGCTCCGGAAAACTGTTTTTT. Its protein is CASSEGSGKLFF.

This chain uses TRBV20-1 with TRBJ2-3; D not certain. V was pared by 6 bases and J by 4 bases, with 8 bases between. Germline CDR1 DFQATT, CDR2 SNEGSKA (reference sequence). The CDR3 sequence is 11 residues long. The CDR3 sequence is CSAEFPDTQYF. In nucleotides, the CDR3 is TGCAGTGCAGAGTTCCCAGATACGCAGTATTTT.

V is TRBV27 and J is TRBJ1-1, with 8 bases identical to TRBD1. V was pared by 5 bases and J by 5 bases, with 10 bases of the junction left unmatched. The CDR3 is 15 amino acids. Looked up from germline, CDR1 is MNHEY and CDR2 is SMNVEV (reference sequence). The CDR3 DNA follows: TGTGCCAGCAGTGCTCCGCCGGGACAGGATACTGAAGCTTTCTTT. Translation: CASSAPPGQDTEAFF.

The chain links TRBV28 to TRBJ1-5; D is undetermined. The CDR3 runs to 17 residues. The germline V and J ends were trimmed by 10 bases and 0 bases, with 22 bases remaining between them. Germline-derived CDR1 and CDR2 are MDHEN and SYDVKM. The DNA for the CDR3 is TGTGCCACCCTTACCCGTACAGATACACTTAGCAATCAGCCCCAGCATTTT. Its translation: CATLTRTDTLSNQPQHF.

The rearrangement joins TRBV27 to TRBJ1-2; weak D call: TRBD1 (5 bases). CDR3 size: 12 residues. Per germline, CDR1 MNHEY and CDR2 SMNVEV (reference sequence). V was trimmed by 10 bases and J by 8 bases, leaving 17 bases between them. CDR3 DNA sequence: TGTGCCACCCAGACGGGGGGTGGAGGCTACACCTTC. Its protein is CATQTGGGGYTF.

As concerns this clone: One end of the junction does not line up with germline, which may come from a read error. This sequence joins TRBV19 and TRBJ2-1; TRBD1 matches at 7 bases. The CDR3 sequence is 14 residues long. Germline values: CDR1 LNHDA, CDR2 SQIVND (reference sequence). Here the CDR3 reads CASSLQGTGARAVF. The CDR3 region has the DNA TGTGCCAGTAGTCTTCAGGGTACAGGGGCCCGGGCGGTCTTC.

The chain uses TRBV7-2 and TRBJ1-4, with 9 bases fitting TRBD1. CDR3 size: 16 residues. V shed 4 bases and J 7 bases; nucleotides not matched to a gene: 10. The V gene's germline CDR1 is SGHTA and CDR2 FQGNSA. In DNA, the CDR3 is TGTGCCAGCAGCTCCGGGGACGGGACAGGGTTTGAAAAACTGTTTTTT. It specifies CASSSGDGTGFEKLFF.

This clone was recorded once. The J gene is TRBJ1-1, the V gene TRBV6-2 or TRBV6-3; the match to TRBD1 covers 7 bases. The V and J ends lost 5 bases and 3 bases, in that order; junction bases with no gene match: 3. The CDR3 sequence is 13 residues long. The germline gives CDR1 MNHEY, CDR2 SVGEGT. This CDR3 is CASSDTGDTEAFF. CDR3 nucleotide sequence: TGTGCCAGCAGTGACACAGGGGACACTGAAGCTTTCTTT.

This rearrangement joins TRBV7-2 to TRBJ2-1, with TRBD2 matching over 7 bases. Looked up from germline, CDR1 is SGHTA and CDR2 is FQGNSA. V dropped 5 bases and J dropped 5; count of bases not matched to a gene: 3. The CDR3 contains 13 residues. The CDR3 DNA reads TGTGCCAGCAGCCGGGAGGTCGACAATGAGCAGTTCTTC. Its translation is CASSREVDNEQFF.

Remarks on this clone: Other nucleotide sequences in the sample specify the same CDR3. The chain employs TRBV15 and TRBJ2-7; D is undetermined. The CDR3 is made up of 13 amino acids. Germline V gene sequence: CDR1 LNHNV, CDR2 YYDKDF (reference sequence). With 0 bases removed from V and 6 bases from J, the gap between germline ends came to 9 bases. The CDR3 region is CATSRDRGREQYF. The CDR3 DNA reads TGTGCCACCAGCAGAGATCGAGGACGCGAGCAGTACTTC.

In DNA form, the CDR3 reads TGTGCCAGCAGCCCCACCCGCGGACGGTCCTACGAGCAGTACTTC. This translates into CASSPTRGRSYEQYF. V gene TRBV3-1 (or the pseudogene TRBV3-2) combines with J gene TRBJ2-7, with D unclear. Germline CDR1 and CDR2: LGHDT and YNNKEL (reference sequence). Trimming removed 4 bases from V and 1 base from J, with 14 bases in between. The CDR3 length is 15 residues.

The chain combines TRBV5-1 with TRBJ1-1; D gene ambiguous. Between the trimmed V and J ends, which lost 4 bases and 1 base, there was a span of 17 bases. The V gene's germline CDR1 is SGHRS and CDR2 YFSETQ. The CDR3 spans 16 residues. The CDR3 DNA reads TGCGCCAGCAGCCGGCGGGTCAACGAGGGGAACACTGAAGCTTTCTTT. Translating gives CASSRRVNEGNTEAFF. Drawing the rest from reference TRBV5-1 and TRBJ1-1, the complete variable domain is KAGVTQTPRYLIKTRGQQVTLSCSPISGHRSVSWYQQTPGQGLQFLFEYFSETQRNKGNFPGRFSGRQFSNSRSEMNVSTLELGDSALYLCASSRRVNEGNTEAFFGQGTRLTVV.

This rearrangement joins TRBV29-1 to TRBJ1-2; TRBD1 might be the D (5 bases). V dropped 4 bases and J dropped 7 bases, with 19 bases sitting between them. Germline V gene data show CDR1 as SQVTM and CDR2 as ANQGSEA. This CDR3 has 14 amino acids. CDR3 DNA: TGCAGCGTTGTGAGGAGGGGCTCTCTGGGTGGCTACACCTTC. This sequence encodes CSVVRRGSLGGYTF. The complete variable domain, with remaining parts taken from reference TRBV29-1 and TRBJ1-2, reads SAVISQKPSRDICQRGTSLTIQCQVDSQVTMMFWYRQQPGQSLTLIATANQGSEATYESGFVIDKFPISRPNLTFSTLTVSNMSPEDSSIYLCSVVRRGSLGGYTFGSGTRLTVV.